This is a list of T cell receptor beta chains from one sample in a study of human T cells and chemical hapten exposure. TCRdb reanalysed the RACE reads using MiXCR and keeps one entry per CDR3 protein. The table has about 84,000 distinct CDR3 sequences, more than 9% seen once. The specimen was whole blood, collected in connection with sensitization to the hapten diphenylcyclopropenone (DPC). The receptor source for this set is a woman aged 50 to 65 with alopecia areata. Some clones in this sample may be carry-over from other donors' samples. Each CDR3 is given with its conserved first and last residue. Fields, in order: V gene, D gene, J gene, clone size, CDR3 protein, CDR3 DNA. D genes are given only for firm matches. A row's size may be missing; if present it is once, few, many or a size class.

v_call: TRBV11-1; d_call: TRBD1; j_call: TRBJ2-1; clone_size: -; cdr3_aa: CASSLFVTGVSYNEQFF; cdr3_nt: TGTGCCAGCAGCTTATTCGTAACAGGGGTTTCCTACAATGAGCAGTTCTTC
v_call: TRBV5-8; d_call: -; j_call: TRBJ1-6; clone_size: -; cdr3_aa: CASSLGGSSSPLHF; cdr3_nt: TGTGCCAGCAGCCTCGGGGGGTCCAGTTCACCCCTCCACTTT
v_call: TRBV3-1; d_call: -; j_call: TRBJ2-7; clone_size: -; cdr3_aa: CASSDNDGSYEQYF; cdr3_nt: TGTGCCAGCAGTGACAATGACGGCTCCTACGAGCAGTACTTC
v_call: TRBV5-1; d_call: -; j_call: TRBJ2-6; clone_size: many; cdr3_aa: CASSIDSSGANVLTF; cdr3_nt: TGCGCCAGCAGCATCGACAGCTCTGGGGCCAACGTCCTGACTTTC
v_call: TRBV18; d_call: TRBD1; j_call: TRBJ2-1; clone_size: many; cdr3_aa: CASSPPGTGGNEQFF; cdr3_nt: TGTGCCAGCTCACCACCTGGGACAGGGGGAAATGAGCAGTTCTTC
v_call: TRBV7-9; d_call: TRBD2; j_call: TRBJ2-7; clone_size: few; cdr3_aa: CASSLFSGGNYEQYF; cdr3_nt: TGTGCCAGCAGCTTATTTAGCGGGGGTAACTACGAGCAGTACTTC
v_call: TRBV20-1; d_call: -; j_call: TRBJ2-7; clone_size: -; cdr3_aa: CSATGPVHEQYF; cdr3_nt: TGCAGTGCCACGGGTCCTGTCCACGAGCAGTACTTC
v_call: TRBV5-4; d_call: -; j_call: TRBJ2-2; clone_size: -; cdr3_aa: CASSLGSSNTGELFF; cdr3_nt: TGTGCCAGCAGCTTGGGGTCGTCGAACACCGGGGAGCTGTTTTTT
v_call: TRBV7-9; d_call: TRBD2; j_call: TRBJ2-3; clone_size: few; cdr3_aa: CASSLGLAGVSDTQYF; cdr3_nt: TGTGCCAGCAGCTTAGGGCTAGCGGGAGTTTCGGATACGCAGTATTTT
v_call: TRBV4-3; d_call: TRBD2; j_call: TRBJ2-2; clone_size: many; cdr3_aa: CASSQDVLAGGAGELFF; cdr3_nt: TGCGCCAGCAGCCAAGATGTCCTAGCGGGAGGTGCCGGGGAGCTGTTTTTT
v_call: TRBV28; d_call: -; j_call: TRBJ1-5; clone_size: many; cdr3_aa: CASSFTGRSNQPQHF; cdr3_nt: TGTGCCAGCAGTTTTACAGGTCGGAGCAATCAGCCCCAGCATTTT
v_call: TRBV20-1; d_call: TRBD2; j_call: TRBJ2-1; clone_size: many; cdr3_aa: CSAGLAPYNEQFF; cdr3_nt: TGCAGTGCCGGACTAGCGCCGTACAATGAGCAGTTCTTC
v_call: TRBV7-8; d_call: TRBD2; j_call: TRBJ2-3; clone_size: few; cdr3_aa: CASSLTSGDLDTQYF; cdr3_nt: TGTGCCAGCAGCCTGACTAGCGGAGACTTGGATACGCAGTATTTT
v_call: TRBV4-1; d_call: -; j_call: TRBJ2-1; clone_size: medium-sized; cdr3_aa: CASSQGVRAKIYNEQFF; cdr3_nt: TGCGCCAGCAGCCAAGGGGTGCGGGCAAAGATCTACAATGAGCAGTTCTTC
v_call: TRBV10-3; d_call: -; j_call: TRBJ1-1; clone_size: -; cdr3_aa: CAISEVTALSKAFF; cdr3_nt: TGTGCCATCAGTGAGGTGACGGCGTTGTCGAAAGCTTTCTTT
v_call: TRBV29-1; d_call: -; j_call: TRBJ2-1; clone_size: many; cdr3_aa: CSVQGGGNEQFF; cdr3_nt: TGCAGCGTACAGGGAGGGGGCAATGAGCAGTTCTTC
v_call: TRBV3-1; d_call: -; j_call: TRBJ2-1; clone_size: -; cdr3_aa: CASSQDFGGSSYNEQFF; cdr3_nt: TGTGCCAGCAGCCAAGATTTTGGGGGGTCATCCTACAATGAGCAGTTCTTC
v_call: TRBV20-1; d_call: TRBD1; j_call: TRBJ1-2; clone_size: many; cdr3_aa: CSASPGGQGYTF; cdr3_nt: TGCAGTGCTAGCCCAGGGGGACAAGGCTACACCTTC
v_call: TRBV7-2; d_call: -; j_call: TRBJ2-7; clone_size: few; cdr3_aa: CASSLATGLPTYEQYF; cdr3_nt: TGTGCCAGCAGCTTAGCCACGGGACTTCCGACCTACGAGCAGTACTTC
v_call: TRBV28; d_call: TRBD1; j_call: TRBJ2-7; clone_size: many; cdr3_aa: CASTTGTAYEQYF; cdr3_nt: TGTGCCAGTACCACCGGGACAGCCTACGAGCAGTACTTC
v_call: TRBV2; d_call: TRBD1; j_call: TRBJ2-7; clone_size: few; cdr3_aa: CASMGQGVYEQYF; cdr3_nt: TGTGCCAGCATGGGACAGGGTGTTTACGAGCAGTACTTC
v_call: TRBV11-2; d_call: -; j_call: TRBJ2-5; clone_size: -; cdr3_aa: CASNPGLQETQYF; cdr3_nt: TGTGCCAGCAATCCAGGACTGCAAGAGACCCAGTACTTC
v_call: TRBV15; d_call: -; j_call: TRBJ2-2; clone_size: many; cdr3_aa: CATSRGFGSRAGELFF; cdr3_nt: TGTGCCACCAGCAGAGGGTTTGGCAGCCGGGCCGGGGAGCTGTTTTTT
v_call: TRBV2; d_call: TRBD2; j_call: TRBJ2-3; clone_size: many; cdr3_aa: CASSDGRADTQYF; cdr3_nt: TGTGCCAGCAGTGACGGGAGGGCAGATACGCAGTATTTT
v_call: TRBV28; d_call: TRBD2; j_call: TRBJ2-7; clone_size: -; cdr3_aa: CASRLAGTYEQYF; cdr3_nt: TGTGCCAGCAGACTAGCGGGTACCTACGAGCAGTACTTC
v_call: TRBV19; d_call: -; j_call: TRBJ2-2; clone_size: many; cdr3_aa: CASSPRQGGITGELFF; cdr3_nt: TGTGCCAGTAGTCCCAGGCAGGGGGGAATCACCGGGGAGCTGTTTTTT
v_call: TRBV29-1; d_call: TRBD2; j_call: TRBJ2-1; clone_size: many; cdr3_aa: CSVGTSGREQFF; cdr3_nt: TGCAGCGTTGGGACTAGCGGTAGGGAGCAGTTCTTC
v_call: TRBV30; d_call: -; j_call: TRBJ2-1; clone_size: -; cdr3_aa: CAWSGKRNNEQFF; cdr3_nt: TGTGCCTGGAGTGGAAAGCGGAACAATGAGCAGTTCTTC
v_call: TRBV7-2; d_call: -; j_call: TRBJ2-5; clone_size: many; cdr3_aa: CASSPGVETQYF; cdr3_nt: TGTGCCAGCAGCCCAGGGGTGGAGACCCAGTACTTC
v_call: TRBV20-1; d_call: -; j_call: TRBJ1-2; clone_size: many; cdr3_aa: CSVPGRSDYGYTF; cdr3_nt: TGCAGTGTACCAGGGAGGTCTGACTATGGCTACACCTTC
v_call: TRBV7-2; d_call: -; j_call: TRBJ1-1; clone_size: -; cdr3_aa: CASSHQGRSRGTEAFF; cdr3_nt: TGTGCCAGCAGTCATCAGGGCCGGAGCCGGGGCACTGAAGCTTTCTTT
v_call: TRBV5-1; d_call: TRBD1; j_call: TRBJ1-2; clone_size: many; cdr3_aa: CASSWNRDRGYTF; cdr3_nt: TGCGCCAGCAGCTGGAACAGGGACAGGGGCTACACCTTC
v_call: TRBV6-6; d_call: TRBD1; j_call: TRBJ1-5; clone_size: -; cdr3_aa: CASRDRVGDQPQHF; cdr3_nt: TGTGCCAGCAGGGACAGGGTTGGGGATCAGCCCCAGCATTTT
v_call: TRBV11-3; d_call: TRBD2; j_call: TRBJ2-5; clone_size: -; cdr3_aa: CASSFVGLAETAGETQYF; cdr3_nt: TGTGCCAGCAGCTTCGTGGGACTAGCGGAGACCGCAGGGGAGACCCAGTACTTC
v_call: TRBV7-2; d_call: -; j_call: TRBJ2-2; clone_size: many; cdr3_aa: CASSREWGGGELFF; cdr3_nt: TGTGCCAGCAGCCGGGAGTGGGGTGGCGGGGAGCTGTTTTTT
v_call: TRBV20-1; d_call: TRBD1; j_call: TRBJ1-5; clone_size: -; cdr3_aa: CSAGTGTGGQPQHF; cdr3_nt: TGCAGTGCCGGGACCGGGACAGGAGGCCAGCCCCAGCATTTT
v_call: TRBV10-3; d_call: -; j_call: TRBJ1-2; clone_size: few; cdr3_aa: CAISGQNYGYTF; cdr3_nt: TGTGCCATCAGTGGCCAGAACTATGGCTACACCTTC
v_call: TRBV14; d_call: TRBD2; j_call: TRBJ2-1; clone_size: few; cdr3_aa: CASSPGLAGVYQFF; cdr3_nt: TGTGCCAGCAGCCCGGGACTAGCGGGAGTTTATCAGTTCTTC
v_call: TRBV29-1; d_call: -; j_call: TRBJ2-7; clone_size: once; cdr3_aa: CSVESDTPYEQYF; cdr3_nt: TGCAGCGTTGAGTCGGACACACCCTACGAGCAGTACTTC
v_call: TRBV7-9; d_call: -; j_call: TRBJ2-1; clone_size: many; cdr3_aa: CASSSDRSYNEQFF; cdr3_nt: TGTGCCAGCAGCTCGGACAGAAGCTACAATGAGCAGTTCTTC
v_call: TRBV7-8; d_call: -; j_call: TRBJ1-2; clone_size: -; cdr3_aa: CASGLVGRNYGYTF; cdr3_nt: TGTGCCAGCGGGCTAGTGGGCAGGAACTATGGCTACACCTTC
v_call: TRBV20-1; d_call: TRBD1; j_call: TRBJ1-4; clone_size: -; cdr3_aa: CSARGSGLTGAEKLFF; cdr3_nt: TGCAGTGCTAGAGGATCTGGCCTGACAGGGGCTGAAAAACTGTTTTTT
v_call: TRBV28; d_call: TRBD2; j_call: TRBJ2-7; clone_size: -; cdr3_aa: CASSFYGGSSYEQYF; cdr3_nt: TGTGCCAGCAGTTTCTATGGCGGGAGCTCCTACGAGCAGTACTTC
v_call: TRBV7-2; d_call: -; j_call: TRBJ1-2; clone_size: -; cdr3_aa: CASSLRGADLGYGYTF; cdr3_nt: TGTGCCAGCAGCTTGAGGGGGGCGGACCTAGGCTATGGCTACACCTTC
v_call: TRBV7-9; d_call: -; j_call: TRBJ2-2; clone_size: few; cdr3_aa: CASSLVSRKAGELFF; cdr3_nt: TGTGCCAGCAGCTTAGTCTCGAGAAAGGCCGGGGAGCTGTTTTTT
v_call: TRBV27; d_call: -; j_call: TRBJ2-4; clone_size: many; cdr3_aa: CASSLPRLFVQYF; cdr3_nt: TGTGCCAGCAGTTTACCGCGTCTTTTCGTTCAGTACTTC
v_call: TRBV20-1; d_call: -; j_call: TRBJ2-7; clone_size: few; cdr3_aa: CSARVHRSSFDYEQYF; cdr3_nt: TGCAGTGCTAGGGTACACCGTTCATCGTTTGACTACGAGCAGTACTTC
v_call: TRBV18; d_call: TRBD1; j_call: TRBJ2-7; clone_size: many; cdr3_aa: CASSPPGQGLLGEQYF; cdr3_nt: TGTGCCAGCTCACCACCGGGACAGGGGTTACTCGGCGAGCAGTACTTC
v_call: TRBV27; d_call: TRBD1; j_call: TRBJ1-1; clone_size: few; cdr3_aa: CASRSQVTGKRNTEAFF; cdr3_nt: TGTGCCAGCAGATCCCAAGTGACAGGGAAAAGGAACACTGAAGCTTTCTTT
v_call: TRBV28; d_call: TRBD2; j_call: TRBJ2-1; clone_size: few; cdr3_aa: CASSTGGNEQFF; cdr3_nt: TGTGCCAGCAGCACCGGGGGGAATGAGCAGTTCTTC
v_call: TRBV7-9; d_call: -; j_call: TRBJ1-5; clone_size: many; cdr3_aa: CASSLGYQPQHF; cdr3_nt: TGTGCCAGCAGCTTAGGATATCAGCCCCAGCATTTT
v_call: TRBV12-3/TRBV12-4; d_call: TRBD2; j_call: TRBJ2-1; clone_size: many; cdr3_aa: CASSLALGLAGAKSSYNEQFF; cdr3_nt: TGTGCCAGCAGTTTAGCGCTGGGACTAGCGGGGGCCAAAAGCTCCTACAATGAGCAGTTCTTC
v_call: TRBV6-2/TRBV6-3; d_call: -; j_call: TRBJ1-1; clone_size: many; cdr3_aa: CASSYIGQNTEAFF; cdr3_nt: TGTGCCAGCAGTTATATTGGGCAGAACACTGAAGCTTTCTTT
v_call: TRBV2; d_call: -; j_call: TRBJ2-7; clone_size: few; cdr3_aa: CASSGGLISYEQYF; cdr3_nt: TGTGCCAGCAGTGGGGGACTGATATCCTACGAGCAGTACTTC
v_call: TRBV20-1; d_call: TRBD2; j_call: TRBJ2-1; clone_size: many; cdr3_aa: CSARFSGRARSTEQFF; cdr3_nt: TGCAGTGCTAGATTTAGCGGGAGGGCACGTTCCACCGAGCAGTTCTTC
v_call: TRBV5-1; d_call: TRBD2; j_call: TRBJ2-3; clone_size: few; cdr3_aa: CASSLAGTTNTDTQYF; cdr3_nt: TGCGCCAGCAGCTTGGCCGGGACTACCAACACAGATACGCAGTATTTT